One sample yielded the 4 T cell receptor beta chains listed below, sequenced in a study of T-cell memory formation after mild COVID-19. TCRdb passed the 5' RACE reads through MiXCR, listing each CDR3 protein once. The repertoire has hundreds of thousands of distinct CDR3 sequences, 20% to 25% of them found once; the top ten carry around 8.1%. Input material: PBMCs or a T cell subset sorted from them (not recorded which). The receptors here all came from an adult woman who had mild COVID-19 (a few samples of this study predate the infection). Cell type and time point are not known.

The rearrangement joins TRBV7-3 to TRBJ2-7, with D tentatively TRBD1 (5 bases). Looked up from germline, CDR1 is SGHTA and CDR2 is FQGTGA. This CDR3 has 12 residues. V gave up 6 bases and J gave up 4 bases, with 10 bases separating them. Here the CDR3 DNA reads TGTGCCAGCAGTCGGGCAGGGTACGAGCAGTACTTC. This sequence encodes CASSRAGYEQYF.

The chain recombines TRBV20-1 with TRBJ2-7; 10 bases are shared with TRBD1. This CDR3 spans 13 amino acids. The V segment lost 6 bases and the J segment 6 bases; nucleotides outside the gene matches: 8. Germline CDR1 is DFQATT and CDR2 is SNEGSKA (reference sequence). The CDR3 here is CSANRDRGLEQYF. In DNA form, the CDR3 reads TGCAGTGCGAACCGGGACAGGGGTCTCGAGCAGTACTTC.

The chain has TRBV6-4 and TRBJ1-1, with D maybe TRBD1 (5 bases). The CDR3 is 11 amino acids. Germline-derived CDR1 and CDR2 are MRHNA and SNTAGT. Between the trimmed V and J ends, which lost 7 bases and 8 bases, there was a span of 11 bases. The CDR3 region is CASTDGAEAFF. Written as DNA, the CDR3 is TGTGCCAGCACCGACGGGGCAGAAGCTTTCTTT.

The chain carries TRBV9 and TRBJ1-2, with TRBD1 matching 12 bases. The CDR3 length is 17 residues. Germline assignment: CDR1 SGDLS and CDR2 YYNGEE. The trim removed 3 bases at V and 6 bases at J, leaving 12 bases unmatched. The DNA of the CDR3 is TGTGCCAGCAGCGACCGATCCCGGGACAGGGGGCGCGATGGCTACACCTTC. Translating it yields CASSDRSRDRGRDGYTF.